One and the same sample provided the 8 T cell receptor beta chains below, sequenced in a study of early T cells in non-severe SARS-CoV-2 infection. TCRdb ran MiXCR on the 5' RACE reads and lists one entry per CDR3 protein. The data contain 70,000 or so distinct CDR3 sequences, 12% of them singletons. The sample consisted of whole blood. These receptor sequences come from an adult who was a healthcare worker with PCR-confirmed SARS-CoV-2 infection or an uninfected control (not recorded which).

This clonotype was recorded many times. The chain links TRBV29-1 to TRBJ2-1, with D possibly called TRBD1 or TRBD2 (5 bases each). Trimming stripped 3 bases from V and 12 bases from J, with 12 bases between. Germline CDR1 is SQVTM and CDR2 is ANQGSEA. The CDR3 loop spans 11 amino acids. The CDR3 protein is CSVDPGLVQFF. CDR3 sequence (DNA): TGCAGCGTTGACCCGGGGCTAGTGCAGTTCTTC.

This clonotype is a singleton in its sample. One junction end disagrees with the germline gene, perhaps due to a read error. V usage is TRBV6-5 and J usage is TRBJ1-4; D call uncertain. The germline gives CDR1 MNHEY, CDR2 SVGAGI. CDR3 length: 12 residues. For the CDR3, the DNA is TGTGCCAGAAGTTCGACTAATGAAAAACTGTTTTTT. Translated, it gives CARSSTNEKLFF.

This clonotype has ten or more counts. This chain joins TRBV5-1 and TRBJ2-1, with 7 positions matching TRBD2. This CDR3 contains 16 residues. The ends lost 3 bases at V and 6 bases at J; junction bases unmatched: 12. Germline CDR1 and CDR2: SGHRS and YFSETQ. As DNA, the CDR3 is TGCGCCAGCAGCTCACTACTAGCGAGAACAACCAATGAGCAGTTCTTC. Translated, it gives CASSSLLARTTNEQFF.

About this clonotype itself: Given a much more abundant clone one base away, this may be a read error. CDR3: CASSQDSLSVTPNIQYF. Written as DNA, the CDR3 is TGTGCCAGCAGCCAAGATTCTTTATCCGTGACCCCAAACATTCAGTACTTC. The chain is built from TRBV3-1 and TRBJ2-4; D ambiguous. CDR1 LGHDT and CDR2 YNNKEL come from the germline V gene (reference sequence). The CDR3 loop spans 17 amino acids. V was clipped by 0 bases and J by 6 bases, with 18 bases between them.

This clonotype was recorded many times. The chain combines TRBV20-1 with TRBJ2-1; 8 bases fit TRBD1. The V and J ends lost 6 bases and 9 bases, in that order; junction bases with no gene match: 10. From germline, CDR1 is DFQATT and CDR2 SNEGSKA (reference sequence). CDR3 length: 13 residues. The CDR3 here is CSAPPGTGSEQFF. CDR3 coding DNA: TGCAGTGCCCCTCCCGGGACAGGCAGTGAGCAGTTCTTC.

There are a few counts of this clonotype. This chain uses TRBV5-1 with TRBJ2-1; D ambiguous. The CDR3 consists of 14 residues. Germline loops: CDR1 SGHRS, CDR2 YFSETQ. V was pared by 0 bases and J by 5 bases, with 9 bases between. The CDR3 region has the DNA TGCGCCAGCAGCTTGGCCTCTACGAACAATGAGCAGTTCTTC. Amino acids: CASSLASTNNEQFF.

This clonotype has only a few counts. The chain combines TRBV7-9 with TRBJ1-5; D gene ambiguous. The CDR3 spans 16 residues. CDR1 and CDR2 from the germline V gene are SEHNR and FQNEAQ (reference sequence). V was cut by 2 bases and J by 0 bases, with 11 bases left in between. Here the CDR3 reads CASSLFMGHSNQPQHF. The CDR3 DNA reads as TGTGCCAGCAGCTTATTCATGGGTCATAGCAATCAGCCCCAGCATTTT.

In its sample, this clonotype was seen many times. The V and J genes are TRBV5-1 and TRBJ2-1; 7 bases align to TRBD2. V gave up 0 bases and J gave up 9 bases; unmatched junction bases: 3. This CDR3 comprises 13 residues. Per germline, CDR1 SGHRS and CDR2 YFSETQ. The CDR3 region has the DNA TGCGCCAGCAGCTTGGGAGCGGGACTTGAGCAGTTCTTC. Residues: CASSLGAGLEQFF.